The T cell receptor beta chain described here comes from a study of shared clonotypes between healthy human individuals. Terminally differentiated effector memory CD45RA+ cells were excluded by CCR7 positive selection of CD45RO-negative cells. Libraries were prepared by immunoSEQ multiplex PCR; TCRdb keeps only in-frame clonotypes and omits some of them. In the table there are hundreds of thousands of clones, 95% to 98% of which are singletons. In germline, CDR1 is SGHVS, CDR2 FNYEAQ. The CDR3 spans 16 residues. V was clipped by 1 base and J by 2 bases, with 14 bases between them. Study-wide findings and caveats: Among non-shared clonotypes, generation probabilities were lower than among those shared by all four donors.

As for this clone: Its specificity is unknown.

The chain joins TRBV7-6 to TRBJ1-1; tentative D call: TRBD1 (5 bases). This sequence originates from a young man in good health. The sample comprised naive CD8+ T cells sorted from blood. This chain's CDR3 is CASSLGWQGGNTEAFF. The CDR3 DNA is TGTGCCAGCAGCTTAGGCTGGCAGGGAGGAAACACTGAAGCTTTCTTT. Supplemented by reference TRBV7-6 and TRBJ1-1, the full variable domain reads GAGVSQSPRYKVTKRGQDVALRCDPISGHVSLYWYRQALGQGPEFLTYFNYEAQQDKSGLPNDRFSAERPEGSISTLTIQRTEQRDSAMYRCASSLGWQGGNTEAFFGQGTRLTVV.